These T cell receptor beta chains were read from a single sample in a study of graft-versus-host responses after intestinal transplantation. Assay: immunoSEQ multiplex PCR; the TCRdb copy retains only in-frame clones and omits some. The sample includes around 13,000 clones, around 69% of them seen just once. The sequenced sample was ileum tissue, obtained 16 days after intestinal transplant. Receptors originate from a human patient who received an intestinal transplant, so some T cells may come from the graft donor. CDR3s include the opening cysteine and the closing phenylalanine or tryptophan. Fields, in order: J gene, D gene, V gene, clone size, CDR3 protein, CDR3 DNA. D genes are given only for firm matches. The size entry is marked missing in some rows and otherwise reads once, few, many or a size class.

TRBJ2-7 | - | TRBV7-2 | - | CASSLRWGDEQYF | TGTGCCAGCAGCTTAAGGTGGGGCGACGAGCAGTACTTC
TRBJ1-1 | TRBD1 | TRBV5-4 | - | CASSLTGGTEAFF | TGTGCCAGCAGCTTGACAGGGGGCACTGAAGCTTTCTTT
TRBJ2-7 | - | TRBV11-3 | - | CASRWVTGEQYF | TGTGCCAGCAGATGGGTCACGGGGGAGCAGTACTTC
TRBJ2-7 | TRBD2 | TRBV5-4 | few | CASSQVPVSGAEQYF | TGCGCCAGCAGCCAAGTTCCAGTAAGCGGGGCCGAGCAGTACTTC
TRBJ2-7 | TRBD1 | TRBV29-1 | - | CSVKNTGTGGYEQYF | TGCAGCGTTAAGAATACCGGGACAGGGGGCTACGAGCAGTACTTC
TRBJ2-5 | TRBD2 | TRBV5-4 | - | CASSLLAGRTETQYF | TGTGCCAGCAGCTTGTTAGCGGGGAGGACAGAGACCCAGTACTTC
TRBJ1-2 | - | TRBV30 | - | CAWSEQGFGGYTF | TGTGCCTGGAGTGAACAGGGTTTCGGGGGCTACACCTTC
TRBJ2-1 | - | TRBV28 | - | CASTAGYNEQFF | TGTGCCAGCACGGCGGGGTACAATGAGCAGTTCTTC
TRBJ1-5 | - | TRBV28 | - | CASSLLGLNQPQHF | TGTGCCAGCAGTTTATTGGGGCTCAATCAGCCCCAGCATTTT
TRBJ2-5 | - | TRBV29-1 | - | CSVGGLAVETQYF | TGCAGCGTTGGGGGGCTAGCAGTTGAGACCCAGTACTTC
TRBJ2-3 | TRBD2 | TRBV4-1 | - | CASSQGARLAGGLDTQYF | TGCGCCAGCAGCCAAGGCGCTAGACTAGCGGGAGGCCTAGATACGCAGTATTTT
TRBJ2-1 | TRBD2 | TRBV6-6 | - | CASSHREGNEQFF | TGTGCCAGCTCTCATAGGGAGGGCAATGAGCAGTTCTTC
TRBJ1-1 | - | TRBV4-1 | - | CASSKNTEAFF | TGCGCCAGCAGTAAGAACACTGAAGCTTTCTTT
TRBJ2-1 | - | TRBV2 | - | CASFLNGYNEQFF | TGTGCCAGCTTTTTAAACGGCTACAATGAGCAGTTCTTC
TRBJ2-7 | - | TRBV5-1 | - | CASSLAGGLPYEQYF | TGCGCCAGCAGCTTGGCTGGGGGGTTGCCCTACGAGCAGTACTTC
TRBJ1-5 | - | TRBV10-3 | few | CAIEWRQGNNQPQHF | TGTGCCATCGAGTGGCGGCAGGGAAACAATCAGCCCCAGCATTTT
TRBJ2-5 | - | TRBV6-5 | few | CASKGNAETQYF | TGTGCCAGCAAGGGGAATGCAGAGACCCAGTACTTC
TRBJ1-3 | TRBD1 | TRBV5-1 | once | CASSTAGYRDSLRPSGNTIYF | TGCGCCAGCAGCACGGCGGGATACCGGGACAGCCTTAGACCCTCTGGAAACACCATATATTTT
TRBJ1-1 | - | TRBV15 | - | CATSRDWSHTEAFF | TGTGCCACCAGCAGAGATTGGAGCCACACTGAAGCTTTCTTT
TRBJ2-2 | TRBD1 | TRBV15 | - | CATSGYRGNTGELFF | TGTGCCACCAGCGGATACAGGGGGAACACCGGGGAGCTGTTTTTT
TRBJ2-7 | - | TRBV4-2 | - | CASSQTYSYEQYF | TGTGCCAGCAGCCAAACCTACTCCTACGAGCAGTACTTC
TRBJ2-5 | TRBD1 | TRBV5-1 | - | CASSFHRSNGQGGTQYF | TGCGCCAGCAGCTTCCACCGATCCAACGGACAGGGCGGGACCCAGTACTTC
TRBJ2-1 | - | TRBV14 | - | CASSQAPPTAYNEQFF | TGTGCCAGCAGCCAAGCACCCCCAACGGCCTACAATGAGCAGTTCTTC
TRBJ1-3 | - | TRBV5-1 | - | CASSLAGETGSGNTIYF | TGCGCCAGCAGCTTGGCCGGGGAGACGGGCTCTGGAAACACCATATATTTT
TRBJ1-5 | - | TRBV2 | - | CASSGTVLGQPQHF | TGTGCCAGCAGTGGGACAGTCCTGGGGCAGCCCCAGCATTTT
TRBJ1-2 | - | TRBV29-1 | - | CSVYGGWNYGYTF | TGCAGCGTTTATGGCGGCTGGAACTATGGCTACACCTTC
TRBJ2-7 | TRBD2 | TRBV25-1 | - | CASSFSPHSGSGYEQYF | TGTGCCAGCAGTTTTAGCCCCCATAGCGGGAGCGGGTACGAGCAGTACTTC
TRBJ2-7 | TRBD1 | TRBV28 | - | CASSRGQGREQYF | TGTGCCAGCAGTCGCGGACAGGGTCGGGAGCAGTACTTC
TRBJ1-1 | - | TRBV7-8 | - | CASSLDRGRTEAFF | TGTGCCAGCAGCTTAGATAGGGGAAGGACTGAAGCTTTCTTT
TRBJ1-1 | TRBD1 | TRBV4-1 | - | CASSQDRGMTGYSTEAFF | TGCGCCAGCAGCCAAGATCGGGGGATGACAGGGTATAGCACTGAAGCTTTCTTT
TRBJ2-1 | TRBD1 | TRBV19 | - | CASNPRDRVYNEQFF | TGTGCCAGTAACCCCCGGGACAGGGTCTACAATGAGCAGTTCTTC
TRBJ2-5 | - | TRBV1 | - | CTSSRRRAGGLETQYF | TGCACCAGCAGCCGACGGAGAGCGGGAGGGTTAGAGACCCAGTACTTC
TRBJ2-1 | - | TRBV5-1 | once | CASSFGAGPLNEQFF | TGCGCCAGCAGCTTTGGCGCGGGGCCGCTCAATGAGCAGTTCTTC
TRBJ1-2 | - | TRBV7-9 | - | CASSLTLVGYGYTF | TGTGCCAGCAGCTTAACCCTGGTCGGGTATGGCTACACCTTC
TRBJ1-1 | TRBD1 | TRBV4-3 | once | CASSQGVGQGETEAFF | TGCGCCAGCAGCCAAGGGGTCGGACAGGGGGAAACTGAAGCTTTCTTT
TRBJ1-1 | - | TRBV5-1 | - | CASSLANTEAFF | TGCGCCAGCAGCTTGGCAAACACTGAAGCTTTCTTT
TRBJ1-2 | - | TRBV28 | - | CASSFPQQPYGYTF | TGTGCCAGCAGTTTCCCCCAACAGCCCTATGGCTACACCTTC
TRBJ1-6 | - | TRBV27 | once | CASSPRTSEGSSYNSPLHF | TGTGCCAGCAGTCCCCGTACCTCAGAGGGCAGCTCCTATAATTCACCCCTCCACTTT
TRBJ2-2 | - | TRBV29-1 | - | CSVTRTGELFF | TGCAGCGTCACGCGAACCGGGGAGCTGTTTTTT
TRBJ2-4 | - | TRBV7-2 | - | CASSLGGGGAFAKNIQYF | TGTGCCAGCAGCTTAGGCGGTGGAGGGGCGTTCGCCAAAAACATTCAGTACTTC
TRBJ2-3 | - | TRBV21-1 | - | CASSKEQGASTDTQYF | TGTGCCAGCAGCAAAGAGCAGGGGGCTAGCACAGATACGCAGTATTTT
TRBJ2-1 | - | TRBV19 | - | CASSIPGGPYNEQFF | TGTGCCAGTAGTATCCCGGGGGGCCCCTACAATGAGCAGTTCTTC
TRBJ2-3 | - | TRBV5-6 | few | CASSRLGGGTDTQYF | TGTGCCAGCAGCCGACTAGGAGGTGGCACAGATACGCAGTATTTT
TRBJ1-5 | - | TRBV19 | - | CASKKGVAGSDQPQHF | TGTGCCAGCAAAAAAGGGGTAGCAGGTTCCGACCAGCCCCAGCATTTT
TRBJ1-6 | - | TRBV5-1 | few | CASSLGGYSPLHF | TGCGCCAGCAGCTTAGGGGGTTATTCACCCCTCCACTTT
TRBJ2-5 | TRBD2 | TRBV6-5 | - | CASSASGGAGETQYF | TGTGCCAGCAGCGCTAGCGGGGGGGCTGGAGAGACCCAGTACTTC
TRBJ2-5 | - | TRBV19 | - | CASSLTGEQETQYF | TGTGCCAGTAGCCTAACGGGTGAACAAGAGACCCAGTACTTC
TRBJ2-7 | TRBD1 | TRBV27 | once | CASSFGQGGHEQYF | TGTGCCAGCAGTTTCGGACAGGGGGGCCACGAGCAGTACTTC
TRBJ2-1 | TRBD2 | TRBV10-3 | - | CAISEPRLADHNEQFF | TGTGCCATCAGTGAACCCCGCCTAGCGGACCACAATGAGCAGTTCTTC
TRBJ2-3 | TRBD2 | TRBV6-6 | - | CASTTIAGGTDTQYF | TGTGCCAGCACTACCATAGCGGGAGGCACAGATACGCAGTATTTT
TRBJ2-5 | - | TRBV5-1 | - | CASSGRAGTQYF | TGCGCCAGCAGTGGGCGGGCCGGGACCCAGTACTTC
TRBJ1-2 | TRBD1 | TRBV5-4 | - | CASSFPGQGLYF | TGTGCCAGCAGCTTTCCGGGACAGGGCCTTTACTTC
TRBJ1-4 | TRBD1 | TRBV29-1 | few | CSVTGRQGEKLFF | TGCAGCGTTACGGGCAGACAGGGGGAAAAACTGTTTTTT